This TCR beta chain was profiled in a study of CXCR3-negative and CXCR3-positive naive CD8 T cells. The libraries of TRB cDNA were constructed through 5' RACE using UMI labels. TCRdb derives one entry per CDR3 protein from the 5' RACE reads, leaving out DNA. In all, the sample yields under 150,000 distinct CDR3 sequences. Germline CDR1 MDHEN, CDR2 SYDVKM. This CDR3 region has 16 residues. Study-level findings and limits: Relative to CXCR3-negative naive cells, CXCR3-positive naive cells had more hydrophobic TRB CDR3s.

In regard to this clonotype: Its specificity is unknown.

The sequence came from a human donor in good health. Some clones in this sample may be carry-over from other donors' samples. The gene calls are TRBV28 and TRBJ1-1; TCRdb's D call of TRBD1 is untestable without DNA. Sequenced input: naive CXCR3+ CD8+ T cells from blood. Documented subset: CD45RO-CCR7+CD27+CD95- naive CD8+ T cells expressing CXCR3 (TNR3+). The CDR3 region is CASSSIRTGPNTEAFF. Combining the CDR3 with reference TRBV28 and TRBJ1-1 gives the whole variable domain DVKVTQSSRYLVKRTGEKVFLECVQDMDHENMFWYRQDPGLGLRLIYFSYDVKMKEKGDIPEGYSVSREKKERFSLILESASTNQTSMYLCASSSIRTGPNTEAFFGQGTRLTVV.